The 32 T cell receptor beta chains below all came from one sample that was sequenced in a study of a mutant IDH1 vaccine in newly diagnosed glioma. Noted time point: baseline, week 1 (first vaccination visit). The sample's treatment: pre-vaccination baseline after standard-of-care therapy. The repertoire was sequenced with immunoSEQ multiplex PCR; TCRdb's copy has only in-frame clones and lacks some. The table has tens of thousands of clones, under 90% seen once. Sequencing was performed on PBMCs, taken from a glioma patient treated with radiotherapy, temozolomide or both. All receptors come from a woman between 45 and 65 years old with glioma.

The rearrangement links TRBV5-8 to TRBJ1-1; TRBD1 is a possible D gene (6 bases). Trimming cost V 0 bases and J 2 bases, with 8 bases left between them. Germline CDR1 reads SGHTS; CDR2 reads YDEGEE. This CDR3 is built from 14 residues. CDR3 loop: CASSLVRGNTEAFF. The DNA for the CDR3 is TGTGCCAGCAGCTTGGTCAGGGGTAACACTGAAGCTTTCTTT.

In nucleotides, the CDR3 is TGCGCCAGCAGCTTACCTATAGCGGGGGGCACCTCGAGCTCCTACAATGAGCAGTTCTTC. This encodes CASSLPIAGGTSSSYNEQFF. The chain employs TRBV5-1 and TRBJ2-1; 10 bases agree with TRBD2. The CDR3 contains 20 residues. Losses at the gene ends were 2 bases for V and 0 bases for J; bases not matched to a gene: 14. CDR1 is SGHRS and CDR2 is YFSETQ in the germline V gene.

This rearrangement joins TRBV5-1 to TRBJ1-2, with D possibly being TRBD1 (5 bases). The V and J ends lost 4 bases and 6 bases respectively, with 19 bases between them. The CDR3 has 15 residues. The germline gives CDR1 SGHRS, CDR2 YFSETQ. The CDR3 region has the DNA TGCGCCAGCAGCCGCGGGGGTAACGGCCTAAATGGCTACACCTTC. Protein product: CASSRGGNGLNGYTF.

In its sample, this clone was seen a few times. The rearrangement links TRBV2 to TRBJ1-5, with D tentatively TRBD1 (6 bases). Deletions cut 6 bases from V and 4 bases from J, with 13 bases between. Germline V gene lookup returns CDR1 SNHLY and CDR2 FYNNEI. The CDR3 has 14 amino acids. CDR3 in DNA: TGTGCCAGCAGGGAGGGGGAGCCAAATCAGCCCCAGCATTTT. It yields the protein CASREGEPNQPQHF. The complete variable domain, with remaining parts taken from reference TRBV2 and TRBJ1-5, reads EPEVTQTPSHQVTQMGQEVILRCVPISNHLYFYWYRQILGQKVEFLVSFYNNEISEKSEIFDDQFSVERPDGSNFTLKIRSTKLEDSAMYFCASREGEPNQPQHFGDGTRLSIL.

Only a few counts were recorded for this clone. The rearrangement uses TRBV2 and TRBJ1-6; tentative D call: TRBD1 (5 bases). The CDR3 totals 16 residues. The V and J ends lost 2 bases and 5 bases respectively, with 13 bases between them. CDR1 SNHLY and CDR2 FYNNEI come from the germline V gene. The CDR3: CASSENRGWNNSPLHF. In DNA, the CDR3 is TGTGCCAGCAGTGAAAATCGGGGGTGGAATAATTCACCCCTCCACTTT.

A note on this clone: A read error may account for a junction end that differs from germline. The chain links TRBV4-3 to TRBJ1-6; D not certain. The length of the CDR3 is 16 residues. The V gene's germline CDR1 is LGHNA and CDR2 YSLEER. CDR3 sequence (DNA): TGCGCCAGCAGCCAAGATTTTGAGCGGAACAATTCACCCTTCCACTTT. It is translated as CASSQDFERNNSPFHF.

CDR3 bases: TGTGCCAGTACTCAGGGCAGATCTGGAAACACCATATATTTT. Translated: CASTQGRSGNTIYF. This sequence joins TRBV19 and TRBJ1-3; D perhaps matches TRBD1 (5 bases). The CDR3 runs 14 residues. V lost 7 bases and J 1 base, leaving 11 bases between the germline ends. Germline V gene data show CDR1 as LNHDA and CDR2 as SQIVND (reference sequence).

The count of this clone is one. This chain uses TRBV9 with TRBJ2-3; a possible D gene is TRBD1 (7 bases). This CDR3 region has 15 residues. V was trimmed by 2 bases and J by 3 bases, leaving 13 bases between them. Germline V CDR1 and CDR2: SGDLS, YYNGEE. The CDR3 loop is CASSVGGGRTDTQYF. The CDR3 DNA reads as TGTGCCAGCAGCGTCGGAGGGGGCCGTACAGATACGCAGTATTTT.

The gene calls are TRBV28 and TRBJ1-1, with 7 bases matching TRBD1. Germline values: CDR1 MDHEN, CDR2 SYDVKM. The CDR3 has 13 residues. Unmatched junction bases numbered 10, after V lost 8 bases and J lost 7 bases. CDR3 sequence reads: CASHSPQGYEAFF. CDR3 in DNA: TGTGCCAGCCATTCTCCACAGGGGTATGAAGCTTTCTTT. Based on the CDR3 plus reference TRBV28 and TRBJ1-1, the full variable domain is DVKVTQSSRYLVKRTGEKVFLECVQDMDHENMFWYRQDPGLGLRLIYFSYDVKMKEKGDIPEGYSVSREKKERFSLILESASTNQTSMYLCASHSPQGYEAFFGQGTRLTVV.

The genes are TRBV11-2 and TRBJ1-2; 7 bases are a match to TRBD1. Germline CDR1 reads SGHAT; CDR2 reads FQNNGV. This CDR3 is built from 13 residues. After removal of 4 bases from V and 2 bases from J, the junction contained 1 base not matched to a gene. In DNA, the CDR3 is TGTGCCAGCAGCTGGGGACAGAACTATGGCTACACCTTC. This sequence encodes CASSWGQNYGYTF. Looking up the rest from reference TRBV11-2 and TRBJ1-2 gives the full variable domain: EAGVAQSPRYKIIEKRQSVAFWCNPISGHATLYWYQQILGQGPKLLIQFQNNGVVDDSQLPKDRFSAERLKGVDSTLKIQPAKLEDSAVYLCASSWGQNYGYTFGSGTRLTVV.

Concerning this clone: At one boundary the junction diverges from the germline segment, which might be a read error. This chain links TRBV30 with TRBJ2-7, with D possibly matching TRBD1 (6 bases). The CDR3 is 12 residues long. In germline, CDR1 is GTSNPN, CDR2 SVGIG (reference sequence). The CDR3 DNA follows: TGTGCCTGGACAGGGGATTCCTACGACCAGTACTTC. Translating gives CAWTGDSYDQYF.

The CDR3 DNA reads TGTGCCAGCTCACCACAGGAGAGGGGCAATGGCTACACCTTC. Translating it yields CASSPQERGNGYTF. V is TRBV18 and J is TRBJ1-2; perhaps TRBD1 as D (5 bases). Germline V gene sequence: CDR1 KGHSH, CDR2 LQKENI. Trimming took 1 base from V and 6 from J, leaving 12 bases between them. The CDR3 length is 14 residues.

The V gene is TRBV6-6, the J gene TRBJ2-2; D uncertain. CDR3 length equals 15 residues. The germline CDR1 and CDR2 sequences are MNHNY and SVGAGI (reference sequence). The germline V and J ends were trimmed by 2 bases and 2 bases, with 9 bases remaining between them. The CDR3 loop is CASSYGLENTGELFF. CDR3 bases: TGTGCCAGCAGTTACGGGCTGGAAAACACCGGGGAGCTGTTTTTT.

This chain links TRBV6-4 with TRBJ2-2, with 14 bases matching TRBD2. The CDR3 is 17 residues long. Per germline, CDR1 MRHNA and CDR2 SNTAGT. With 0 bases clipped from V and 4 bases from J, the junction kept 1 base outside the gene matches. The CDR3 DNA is TGTGCCAGCAGTGACTCGACTAGCGGGGGGGCCACCGGGGAGCTGTTTTTT. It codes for CASSDSTSGGATGELFF.

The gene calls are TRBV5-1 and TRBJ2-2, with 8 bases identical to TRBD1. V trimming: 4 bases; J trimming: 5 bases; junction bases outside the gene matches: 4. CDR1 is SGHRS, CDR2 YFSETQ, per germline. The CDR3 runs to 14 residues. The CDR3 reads CASSVDRGTGELFF. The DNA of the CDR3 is TGCGCCAGCAGCGTTGACAGGGGTACCGGGGAGCTGTTTTTT.

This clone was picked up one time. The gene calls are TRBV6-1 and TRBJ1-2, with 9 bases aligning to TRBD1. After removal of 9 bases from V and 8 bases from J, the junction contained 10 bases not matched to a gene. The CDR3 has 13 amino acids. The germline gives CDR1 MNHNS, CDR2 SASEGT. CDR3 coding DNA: TGTGCCAGTACCAAGAGGGACAGGGACGGCTACACCTTC. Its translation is CASTKRDRDGYTF.

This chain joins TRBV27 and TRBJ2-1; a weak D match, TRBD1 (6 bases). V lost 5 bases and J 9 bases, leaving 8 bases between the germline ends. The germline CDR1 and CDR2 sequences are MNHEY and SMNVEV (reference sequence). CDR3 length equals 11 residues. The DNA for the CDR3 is TGTGCCAGCAGTCAGGGGCCTGAGCAGTTCTTC. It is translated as CASSQGPEQFF.

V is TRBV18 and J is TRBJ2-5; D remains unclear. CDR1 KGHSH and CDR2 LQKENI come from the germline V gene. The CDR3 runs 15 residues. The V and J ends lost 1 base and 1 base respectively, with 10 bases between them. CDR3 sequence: CASSPLKGSQETQYF. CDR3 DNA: TGTGCCAGCTCACCACTAAAAGGAAGCCAAGAGACCCAGTACTTC. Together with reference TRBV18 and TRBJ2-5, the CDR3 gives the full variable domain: NAGVMQNPRHLVRRRGQEARLRCSPMKGHSHVYWYRQLPEEGLKFMVYLQKENIIDESGMPKERFSAEFPKEGPSILRIQQVVRGDSAAYFCASSPLKGSQETQYFGPGTRLLVL.

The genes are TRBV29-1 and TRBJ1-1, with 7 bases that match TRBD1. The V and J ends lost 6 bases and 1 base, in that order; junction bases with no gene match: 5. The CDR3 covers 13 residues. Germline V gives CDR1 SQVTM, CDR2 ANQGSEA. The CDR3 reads CSVYGTANTEAFF. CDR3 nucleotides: TGCAGCGTCTACGGGACAGCGAACACTGAAGCTTTCTTT.

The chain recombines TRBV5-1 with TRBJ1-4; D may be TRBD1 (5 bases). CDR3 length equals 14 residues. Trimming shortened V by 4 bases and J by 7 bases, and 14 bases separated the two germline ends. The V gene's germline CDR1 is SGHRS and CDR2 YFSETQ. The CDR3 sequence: CASSRDSMGEKLFF. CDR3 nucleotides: TGCGCCAGCAGCCGGGACTCAATGGGTGAAAAACTGTTTTTT.

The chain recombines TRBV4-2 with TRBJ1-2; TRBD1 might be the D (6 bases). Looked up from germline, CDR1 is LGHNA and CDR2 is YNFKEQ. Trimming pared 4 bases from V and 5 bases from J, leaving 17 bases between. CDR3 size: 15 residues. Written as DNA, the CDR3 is TGTGCCAGCAGCCCGTCAGGGGCGGAGGGGTATGGCTACACCTTC. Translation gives CASSPSGAEGYGYTF.

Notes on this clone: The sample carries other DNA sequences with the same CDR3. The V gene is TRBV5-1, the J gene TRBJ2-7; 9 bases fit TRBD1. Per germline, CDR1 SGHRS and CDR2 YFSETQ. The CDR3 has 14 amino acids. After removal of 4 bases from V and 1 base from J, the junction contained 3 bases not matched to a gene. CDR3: CASSLGQGSYEQYF. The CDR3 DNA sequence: TGCGCCAGCAGCCTTGGACAGGGGTCCTACGAGCAGTACTTC.

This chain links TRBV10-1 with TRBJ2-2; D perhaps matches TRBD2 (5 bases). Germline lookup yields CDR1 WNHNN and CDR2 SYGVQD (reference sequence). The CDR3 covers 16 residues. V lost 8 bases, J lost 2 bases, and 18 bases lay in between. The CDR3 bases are TGCGCCAGCGCGAATCGAGGGCAGGTCAACACCGGGGAGCTGTTTTTT. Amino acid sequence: CASANRGQVNTGELFF.

The CDR3 nucleotides read TGTGCCAGCAGTGAATTCTTCGGGGGGACAGGTCCCTACGAGCAGTACTTC. Its protein is CASSEFFGGTGPYEQYF. The J gene is TRBJ2-7, the V gene TRBV6-1, with D perhaps matching TRBD1 (8 bases). Per germline, CDR1 MNHNS and CDR2 SASEGT. V shed 2 bases and J shed 2 bases, with 19 bases lying between them. The CDR3 runs to 17 residues.

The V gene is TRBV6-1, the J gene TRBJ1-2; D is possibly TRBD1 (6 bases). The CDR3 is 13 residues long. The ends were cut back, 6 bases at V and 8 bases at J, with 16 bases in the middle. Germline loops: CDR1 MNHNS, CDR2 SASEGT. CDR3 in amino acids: CASRIAGADGYTF. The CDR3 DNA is TGTGCCAGCAGGATAGCGGGGGCGGACGGCTACACCTTC.

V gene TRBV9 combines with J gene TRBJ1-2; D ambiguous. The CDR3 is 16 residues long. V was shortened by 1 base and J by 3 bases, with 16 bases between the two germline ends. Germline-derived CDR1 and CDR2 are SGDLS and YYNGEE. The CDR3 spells CASSVSPDEAYYGYTF. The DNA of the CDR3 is TGTGCCAGCAGCGTAAGTCCTGATGAAGCTTACTATGGCTACACCTTC.

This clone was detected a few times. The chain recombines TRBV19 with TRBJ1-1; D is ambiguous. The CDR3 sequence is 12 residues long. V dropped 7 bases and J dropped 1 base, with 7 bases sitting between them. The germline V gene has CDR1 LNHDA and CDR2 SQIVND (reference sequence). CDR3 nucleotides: TGTGCCAGTACCCGGCAGAACACTGAAGCTTTCTTT. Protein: CASTRQNTEAFF.

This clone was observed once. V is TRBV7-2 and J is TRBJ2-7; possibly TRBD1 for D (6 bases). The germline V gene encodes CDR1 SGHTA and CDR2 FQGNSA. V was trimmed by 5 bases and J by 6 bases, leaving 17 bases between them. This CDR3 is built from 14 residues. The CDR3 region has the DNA TGTGCCAGCAGCCCACAGGGCAACAGGGCCGAGCAGTACTTC. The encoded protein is CASSPQGNRAEQYF.

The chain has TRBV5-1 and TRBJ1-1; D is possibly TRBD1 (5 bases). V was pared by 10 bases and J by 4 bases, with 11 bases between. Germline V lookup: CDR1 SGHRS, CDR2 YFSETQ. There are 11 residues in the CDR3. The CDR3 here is CASRGGTEAFF. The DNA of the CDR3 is TGCGCCTCCCGCGGGGGCACTGAAGCTTTCTTT. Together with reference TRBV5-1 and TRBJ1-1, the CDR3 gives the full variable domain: KAGVTQTPRYLIKTRGQQVTLSCSPISGHRSVSWYQQTPGQGLQFLFEYFSETQRNKGNFPGRFSGRQFSNSRSEMNVSTLELGDSALYLCASRGGTEAFFGQGTRLTVV.

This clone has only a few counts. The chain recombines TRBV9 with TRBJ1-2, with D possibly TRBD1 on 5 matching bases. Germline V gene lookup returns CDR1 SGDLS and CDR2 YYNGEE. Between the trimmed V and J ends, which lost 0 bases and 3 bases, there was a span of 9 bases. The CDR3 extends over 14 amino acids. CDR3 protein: CASSVATGDYGYTF. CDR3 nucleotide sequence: TGTGCCAGCAGCGTAGCTACGGGGGACTATGGCTACACCTTC.

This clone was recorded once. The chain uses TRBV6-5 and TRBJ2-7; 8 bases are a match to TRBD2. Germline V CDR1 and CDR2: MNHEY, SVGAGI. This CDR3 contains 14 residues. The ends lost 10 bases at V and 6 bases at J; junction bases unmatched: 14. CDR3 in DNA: TGTGCCACCAACCGGGGGGGGTCAGGGCCCGAGCAGTACTTC. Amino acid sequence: CATNRGGSGPEQYF.

As DNA, the CDR3 is TGTGCCAGCAGCCCCACGGGGGTCGGTCAGCCCCAGCATTTT. Translating it yields CASSPTGVGQPQHF. V and J are TRBV7-3 and TRBJ1-5; D is possibly TRBD1 (5 bases). This CDR3 contains 14 residues. Germline V CDR1 and CDR2: SGHTA, FQGTGA. V lost 5 bases and J 6 bases, leaving 14 bases between the germline ends.